The next 25 T cell receptor beta chains were all read from a single sample in a study of cytomegalovirus exposure and HLA in healthy donors. In the PCR, 60 Vbeta and 13 Jbeta primers were used. Sequencing was performed with immunoSEQ multiplex PCR; in TCRdb, only in-frame clones are kept and a portion is missing. The table lists about 100,000 clones, over 55% of them singletons, with 16% in the top ten. Sequencing was carried out using PBMCs. These receptor sequences come from a woman younger than 35 in good health and CMV-seropositive.

The J gene is TRBJ2-1, the V gene TRBV7-2; D might be TRBD1 (6 bases). The germline V and J ends were trimmed by 1 base and 7 bases, with 14 bases remaining between them. The V gene's germline CDR1 is SGHTA and CDR2 FQGNSA. The CDR3 length is 15 residues. The CDR3 region is CASSLEGSGVNEQFF. CDR3 sequence (DNA): TGTGCCAGCAGCTTAGAGGGCTCAGGGGTGAATGAGCAGTTCTTC.

The chain recombines TRBV2 with TRBJ1-5; D gene ambiguous. Germline CDR1 and CDR2: SNHLY and FYNNEI. The CDR3 length is 15 residues. The V end lost 3 bases, the J end lost 3 bases, and 12 bases lay between the germline ends. Here the CDR3 reads CASSEGSPYNQPQHF. Written as DNA, the CDR3 is TGTGCCAGCAGTGAGGGCAGTCCTTACAATCAGCCCCAGCATTTT.

The V gene is TRBV29-1, the J gene TRBJ1-4; 9 nucleotides agree with TRBD1. The CDR3 extends over 16 amino acids. CDR1 is SQVTM and CDR2 is ANQGSEA in the germline V gene. V was clipped by 6 bases and J by 0 bases; unmatched bases: 8. In DNA, the CDR3 is TGCAGCGTCCAACAGGGGGCGAGTGCAACTAATGAAAAACTGTTTTTT. Its translation is CSVQQGASATNEKLFF.

A word on this clone: The junction does not match germline at one end; this may be a read error. The chain links TRBV7-9 to TRBJ2-1, with TRBD2 matching over 13 bases. Germline-derived CDR1 and CDR2 are SEHNR and FQNEAQ (reference sequence). This CDR3 is built from 16 residues. CDR3 DNA: TGTTCCAGCAGCTTAGGCGGGACTAGCGGGATTTCGGAGCAGTTCTTC. It specifies CSSSLGGTSGISEQFF.

This clone has only one observation. V is TRBV2 and J is TRBJ2-7; D is perhaps TRBD2 (5 bases). This CDR3 region has 13 residues. V was clipped by 4 bases and J by 2 bases, with 9 bases between them. The germline V gene has CDR1 SNHLY and CDR2 FYNNEI. The CDR3 spells CASSVRGPYEQYF. CDR3 bases: TGTGCCAGCAGTGTACGGGGTCCCTACGAGCAGTACTTC.

This chain uses TRBV7-9 with TRBJ2-1; D possibly corresponds to TRBD1 (6 bases). This CDR3 has 13 amino acids. The germline V and J ends were trimmed by 7 bases and 3 bases, with 10 bases remaining between them. Germline CDR1 and CDR2: SEHNR and FQNEAQ (reference sequence). CDR3 sequence reads: CASIRGSYNEQFF. The DNA of the CDR3 is TGTGCCAGCATTAGGGGGAGCTACAATGAGCAGTTCTTC.

The sample holds a few counts of this clone. The chain has TRBV19 and TRBJ2-2; 8 nucleotides match TRBD2. V dropped 6 bases and J dropped 4; count of bases not matched to a gene: 10. This CDR3 region has 16 residues. Germline CDR1 reads LNHDA; CDR2 reads SQIVND (reference sequence). The CDR3, as DNA: TGTGCCAGTAGCGGGAGGGTAGAGGGGCGCACCGGGGAGCTGTTTTTT. Amino acids: CASSGRVEGRTGELFF.

The rearrangement links TRBV5-1 to TRBJ2-5; 9 bases align to TRBD1. CDR3 size: 16 residues. V lost 4 bases to trimming and J lost 2 bases; unmatched junction nucleotides: 9. The germline gives CDR1 SGHRS, CDR2 YFSETQ. CDR3 coding DNA: TGCGCCAGCAGCCTCGGGGGACAGGGCCTACAAGAGACCCAGTACTTC. Protein: CASSLGGQGLQETQYF. The full variable domain, rest sourced from reference TRBV5-1 and TRBJ2-5, is KAGVTQTPRYLIKTRGQQVTLSCSPISGHRSVSWYQQTPGQGLQFLFEYFSETQRNKGNFPGRFSGRQFSNSRSEMNVSTLELGDSALYLCASSLGGQGLQETQYFGPGTRLLVL.

The chain joins TRBV29-1 to TRBJ1-1; maybe TRBD1 (5 bases). V lost 3 bases and J 1 base, leaving 18 bases between the germline ends. Germline V CDR1 and CDR2: SQVTM, ANQGSEA. There are 16 residues in the CDR3. The chain's CDR3 is CSVDGGGGRRNTEAFF. CDR3 nucleotides: TGCAGCGTTGACGGGGGGGGAGGGCGAAGGAACACTGAAGCTTTCTTT.

The J gene is TRBJ1-6, the V gene TRBV4-2; 8 bases align to TRBD1. CDR1 is LGHNA, CDR2 YNFKEQ, per germline. The junction had 8 bases not matched to a gene; V was cut back by 4 bases and J by 9 bases. The CDR3 has 15 amino acids. In nucleotides, the CDR3 is TGTGCCAGCAGCCTCGATCCGGGACAGGTTTCACCCCTCCACTTT. It translates to CASSLDPGQVSPLHF.

The chain carries TRBV5-1 and TRBJ2-5, with 7 bases lining up with TRBD1. CDR1 is SGHRS and CDR2 is YFSETQ in the germline V gene. The V gene end was trimmed by 1 base and the J gene end by 2 bases; junction bases not matched to a gene: 8. This CDR3 contains 16 residues. CDR3 coding DNA: TGCGCCAGCAGCTTGTTAGGGGACAGAGTTCAAGAGACCCAGTACTTC. This encodes CASSLLGDRVQETQYF.

The rearrangement uses TRBV7-3 and TRBJ2-1; TRBD2 agrees at 8 bases. CDR3 length: 14 residues. The V gene's germline CDR1 is SGHTA and CDR2 FQGTGA. With 8 bases clipped from V and 4 bases from J, the junction kept 7 bases outside the gene matches. CDR3 nucleotides: TGTGCCAGCTTTTTGGGACTAGAATACAATGAGCAGTTCTTC. Protein: CASFLGLEYNEQFF.

V gene TRBV23-1 combines with J gene TRBJ2-5; TRBD2 is a possible D gene (6 bases). TRBV23-1 is labeled an ORF, and its function is uncertain. V lost 7 bases and J 2 bases, leaving 14 bases between the germline ends. This CDR3 region has 14 residues. The CDR3 DNA reads TGCGCCAGCATGCGGGACGCTCCTCAAGAGACCCAGTACTTC. Its translation: CASMRDAPQETQYF.

This chain connects TRBV27 to TRBJ2-2, with D possibly being TRBD1 (8 bases). The CDR3 is 16 amino acids. Trimming took off 7 bases at V and 3 bases at J, with 18 bases between the two ends. CDR1 MNHEY and CDR2 SMNVEV come from the germline V gene (reference sequence). CDR3 nucleotide sequence: TGTGCCAGCACCTTACAGGGGGGGAGATACACCGGGGAGCTGTTTTTT. Amino acid sequence: CASTLQGGRYTGELFF.

CDR3 nucleotide sequence: TGTGCCAGCAGCAGCTACACAGCTAACTATGGCTACACCTTC. Translated, it gives CASSSYTANYGYTF. This rearrangement joins TRBV21-1 to TRBJ1-2; the table's D gene call, TRBD1, was not cross checked with the DNA. TRBV21-1 is noted as a pseudogene. This CDR3 region has 14 residues.

V is TRBV12-2 and J is TRBJ2-2; TRBD2, the table's D call, lacks a check against the DNA. TRBV12-2 is assigned pseudogene status. This CDR3 has 16 amino acids. Here the CDR3 reads CASRLDAGRAGGELFF. The CDR3 DNA is TGTGCAAGTCGCTTAGACGCCGGTCGCGCGGGCGGGGAGCTGTTTTTT.

The chain joins TRBV19 to TRBJ1-2; 9 nucleotides align to TRBD1. Germline V lookup: CDR1 LNHDA, CDR2 SQIVND (reference sequence). This CDR3 spans 16 amino acids. The V segment lost 2 bases and the J segment 5 bases; nucleotides outside the gene matches: 9. CDR3 in amino acids: CASSINTPDRGYGYTF. Written as DNA, the CDR3 is TGTGCCAGTAGTATAAACACGCCCGACAGGGGGTATGGCTACACCTTC.

V usage is TRBV6-4 and J usage is TRBJ2-2; D perhaps matches TRBD2 (6 bases). This CDR3 has 16 amino acids. Germline lookup yields CDR1 MRHNA and CDR2 SNTAGT. Between the trimmed V and J ends, which lost 5 bases and 5 bases, there was a span of 18 bases. The CDR3 region is CASSPLAGDDTGELFF. CDR3 in DNA: TGTGCCAGCAGTCCACTAGCAGGAGATGATACCGGGGAGCTGTTTTTT.

J is TRBJ2-7 and V is TRBV6-6; 7 nucleotides line up with TRBD1. The V gene's germline CDR1 is MNHNY and CDR2 SVGAGI (reference sequence). With V trimmed by 4 bases and J by 3 bases, 9 bases remained unmatched. This CDR3 has 15 residues. CDR3 in amino acids: CASSWPRGQVYEQYF. For the CDR3, the DNA is TGTGCCAGCAGTTGGCCCCGCGGACAGGTCTACGAGCAGTACTTC.

V usage is TRBV18 and J usage is TRBJ1-2, with 8 bases lining up with TRBD1. Germline loops: CDR1 KGHSH, CDR2 LQKENI. V shed 4 bases, J shed 4 bases, and the junction held 5 bases outside the gene matches. This CDR3 has 14 residues. CDR3 coding DNA: TGTGCCAGCTCACTGGACAGGGAGGCCTATGGCTACACCTTC. Translation gives CASSLDREAYGYTF.

This clone was seen more than once but under ten times. The chain links TRBV7-9 to TRBJ2-1; TRBD2 matches 7 bases. Germline V CDR1 and CDR2: SEHNR, FQNEAQ (reference sequence). V shed 3 bases and J 7 bases; nucleotides not matched to a gene: 9. CDR3 length equals 15 residues. The CDR3 region has the DNA TGTGCCAGCAGCTTTGGGCGGGAGAGTAAGAATGAGCAGTTCTTC. This sequence encodes CASSFGRESKNEQFF. The full variable domain, completed using reference TRBV7-9 and TRBJ2-1, is DTGVSQNPRHKITKRGQNVTFRCDPISEHNRLYWYRQTLGQGPEFLTYFQNEAQLEKSRLLSDRFSAERPKGSFSTLEIQRTEQGDSAMYLCASSFGRESKNEQFFGPGTRLTVL.

The CDR3 reads CASSEGTGVGLYTEAFF. The DNA for the CDR3 is TGTGCCAGCAGCGAGGGGACAGGGGTTGGGTTATACACTGAAGCTTTCTTT. The chain employs TRBV9 and TRBJ1-1; 10 bases are shared with TRBD1. The J segment lost 3 bases and the V segment lost 3 bases, leaving 11 bases of the junction unmatched. Per germline, CDR1 SGDLS and CDR2 YYNGEE. This CDR3 has 17 residues.

This clone was counted a few times. The chain couples TRBV10-3 to TRBJ2-2; TRBD1 is a possible D gene (7 bases). Germline lookup yields CDR1 ENHRY and CDR2 SYGVKD. The V gene lost 3 bases and the J gene lost 4 bases, with 18 bases spanning the gap. This CDR3 is built from 17 residues. As DNA, the CDR3 is TGTGCCATCAGTGAATCAGGACAGGAGGGCTTCACCGGGGAGCTGTTTTTT. Protein product: CAISESGQEGFTGELFF.

For this clone: The CDR3 carries no conserved terminal phenylalanine or tryptophan, so it likely arises from a read error. V usage is TRBV7-2 and J usage is TRBJ1-2; D not certain. The V and J ends lost 4 bases and 5 bases respectively, with 14 bases between them. The CDR3 covers 14 residues. Germline V gene data show CDR1 as SGHTA and CDR2 as FQGNSA. DNA of the CDR3: TGTGCCAGCAGCTCCGCACTAATCGGGTATGGCTACACCCTC. Residues: CASSSALIGYGYTL.

This chain uses TRBV7-3 with TRBJ2-3, with D perhaps matching TRBD2 (5 bases). The CDR3 is 14 residues long. In germline, CDR1 is SGHTA, CDR2 FQGTGA. The ends were cut back, 0 bases at V and 1 base at J, with 5 bases in the middle. DNA for the CDR3: TGTGCCAGCAGCTTAACGCGGGGCACAGATACGCAGTATTTT. Its protein is CASSLTRGTDTQYF.